A selection of T cell receptor beta chains follows, all from one sample in a study of blood T cell repertoires in COVID-19. Only in-frame clones appear in the TCRdb table, and some are missing; sequencing was by immunoSEQ multiplex PCR. The top ten hold about 3% of the sample, which has tens of thousands of clones, roughly 90% seen once. Sequenced material: peripheral blood. These receptors were taken from a man aged 50 or older with acute or convalescent COVID-19. Each CDR3 is given with its conserved first and last residue. D genes are given only for firm matches. Clone size is shown for a subset of rows, as once, few, many or a class of expanded clone.

d_call	j_call	clone_size	v_call	cdr3_aa	cdr3_nt
NA	TRBJ2-4	NA	TRBV7-9	CASSLSGAKNIQYF	TGTGCCAGCAGCTTAAGCGGAGCCAAAAACATTCAGTACTTC
NA	TRBJ1-1	NA	TRBV5-1	CASSGRVDRGVNTEAFF	TGCGCCAGCAGCGGCCGAGTCGACCGGGGGGTGAACACTGAAGCTTTCTTT
TRBD1	TRBJ1-5	NA	TRBV30	CAWSEGQYNQPQHF	TGTGCCTGGAGTGAGGGACAGTACAATCAGCCCCAGCATTTT
NA	TRBJ1-2	once	TRBV6-1	CASSDPRGSYGYTF	TGTGCCAGCAGTGACCCACGGGGGAGCTATGGCTACACCTTC
TRBD1	TRBJ2-7	NA	TRBV18	CASSVYRGEQYF	TGTGCCAGCTCAGTTTACAGGGGGGAGCAGTACTTC
TRBD1	TRBJ1-1	NA	TRBV18	CASSQQGLGTEAFF	TGTGCCAGCTCACAACAGGGGCTTGGGACTGAAGCTTTCTTT
TRBD2	TRBJ2-1	NA	TRBV3-1/TRBV3-2	CASTGGLAYNEQFF	TGTGCCAGCACCGGGGGACTAGCCTACAATGAGCAGTTCTTC
NA	TRBJ1-5	NA	TRBV6-5	CASSYSEEQPQHF	TGTGCCAGCAGTTATAGCGAGGAGCAGCCCCAGCATTTT
TRBD2	TRBJ2-1	NA	TRBV6-1	CASSEVMLAGGPVLSNEQFF	TGTGCCAGCAGTGAAGTCATGCTAGCGGGGGGGCCTGTATTATCCAATGAGCAGTTCTTC
NA	TRBJ2-3	NA	TRBV6-5	CASSYSGGGATQYF	TGTGCCAGCAGTTACTCTGGAGGGGGGGCGACGCAGTATTTT
NA	TRBJ1-5	NA	TRBV10-3	CAISSQDDQPQHF	TGTGCCATCAGCTCCCAGGATGATCAGCCCCAGCATTTT
TRBD1	TRBJ2-3	NA	TRBV12-5	CASASTGVDTQYF	TGTGCTAGTGCCTCGACAGGGGTCGATACGCAGTATTTT
NA	TRBJ2-1	once	TRBV7-9	CASSPSTSSNEQFF	TGTGCCAGCAGCCCTTCCACTAGCAGCAATGAGCAGTTCTTC
NA	TRBJ1-1	NA	TRBV10-3	CAISERTVGTEAFF	TGTGCCATCAGTGAGAGGACAGTTGGTACTGAAGCTTTCTTT
TRBD1	TRBJ2-7	NA	TRBV10-3	CAISDQGAYEQYF	TGTGCCATCAGTGATCAGGGGGCTTACGAGCAGTACTTC
NA	TRBJ2-3	few	TRBV6-2/TRBV6-3	CASSGGADTQYF	TGTGCCAGCAGTGGAGGAGCAGATACGCAGTATTTT
NA	TRBJ2-4	NA	TRBV20-1	CSARKGNIQYF	TGCAGTGCTAGAAAGGGGAACATTCAGTACTTC
NA	TRBJ1-3	NA	TRBV5-4	CASSLAGVENTIYF	TGTGCCAGCAGCTTGGCGGGAGTCGAAAACACCATATATTTT
TRBD1	TRBJ2-1	NA	TRBV19	CASRPGQSYNEQFF	TGTGCCAGTAGACCGGGACAGAGCTACAATGAGCAGTTCTTC
TRBD1	TRBJ1-6	NA	TRBV5-1	CASSLAPDRGDSPLHF	TGCGCCAGCAGCTTGGCCCCGGACAGGGGAGACTCACCCCTCCACTTT
TRBD1	TRBJ2-1	NA	TRBV5-1	CASSLNPMRTGGWNEQFF	TGCGCCAGCAGCTTAAACCCGATGAGGACAGGGGGTTGGAATGAGCAGTTCTTC
TRBD1	TRBJ1-5	NA	TRBV4-1	CASSPGQDQPQHF	TGCGCCAGCAGCCCGGGACAGGATCAGCCCCAGCATTTT
TRBD2	TRBJ2-7	NA	TRBV4-2	CASRPSGGAGSEQYF	TGTGCCAGCAGGCCCAGCGGGGGGGCCGGTAGCGAGCAGTACTTC
TRBD1	TRBJ1-1	NA	TRBV27	CASSSQGKTEAFF	TGTGCCAGCAGTTCACAGGGGAAAACTGAAGCTTTCTTT
TRBD1	TRBJ1-3	NA	TRBV19	CASSRTGTGGNTIYF	TGTGCCAGTAGTCGCACCGGGACAGGGGGAAACACCATATATTTT
TRBD2	TRBJ2-7	NA	TRBV6-2/TRBV6-3	CASSYPKAGVSYEQYF	TGTGCCAGCAGTTACCCCAAGGCGGGGGTCTCCTACGAGCAGTACTTC
NA	TRBJ1-2	NA	TRBV30	CAWGSGDYYGYTF	TGTGCCTGGGGGTCGGGGGATTACTATGGCTACACCTTC
NA	TRBJ1-2	NA	TRBV6-5	CASSFSRRGQPSGYTF	TGTGCCAGCAGTTTCTCACGCCGCGGACAGCCTTCTGGCTACACCTTC
TRBD1	TRBJ2-2	NA	TRBV28	CASSPILGSPGQRRTGELFF	TGTGCCAGCAGTCCTATTCTGGGGTCCCCGGGACAGAGGCGCACCGGGGAGCTGTTTTTT
TRBD2	TRBJ2-3	NA	TRBV6-5	CASEAGGRDTQYF	TGTGCCAGTGAAGCGGGGGGGCGGGATACGCAGTATTTT
TRBD1	TRBJ1-2	NA	TRBV12-3/TRBV12-4	CASSRGQYYGYTF	TGTGCCAGCAGCCGGGGACAGTACTATGGCTACACCTTC
TRBD1	TRBJ1-5	NA	TRBV12-5	CASGSHFSGQVNQPQHF	TGTGCTAGTGGTTCGCACTTCTCGGGACAGGTCAATCAGCCCCAGCATTTT
NA	TRBJ2-1	NA	TRBV24-1	CATSAPGDNEQFF	TGTGCCACCAGTGCACCAGGGGACAATGAGCAGTTCTTC
TRBD2	TRBJ2-5	NA	TRBV3-1/TRBV3-2	CASSQGLALSLNF	TGTGCCAGCAGCCAAGGACTAGCGTTGTCCCTGAACTTC
NA	TRBJ1-6	NA	TRBV5-8	CASSGAGGGRDSPLHF	TGTGCCAGCAGCGGGGCGGGAGGGGGGCGAGATTCACCCCTCCACTTT
NA	TRBJ2-7	NA	TRBV9	CASSVDERTYEQYF	TGTGCCAGCAGCGTAGATGAGCGAACCTACGAGCAGTACTTC
TRBD2	TRBJ2-5	NA	TRBV28	CASSLMTRGGGETQYF	TGTGCCAGCAGTTTAATGACCCGGGGGGGAGGCGAGACCCAGTACTTC
NA	TRBJ1-2	NA	TRBV15	CATSRDPSGYTF	TGTGCCACCAGCAGAGATCCTTCCGGCTACACCTTC
TRBD1	TRBJ2-1	NA	TRBV10-1	CASSETAWTGRHEQFF	TGCGCCAGCAGTGAGACCGCGTGGACAGGGCGCCATGAGCAGTTCTTC
NA	TRBJ2-1	few	TRBV15	CATSRDGSTNSYNEQFF	TGTGCCACCAGCAGAGATGGTTCGACTAACTCCTACAATGAGCAGTTCTTC
NA	TRBJ2-1	few	TRBV1	CTRPGSGRGEQFF	TGCACCAGGCCGGGGTCCGGCCGAGGTGAGCAGTTCTTC
TRBD2	TRBJ2-1	few	TRBV30	CAWSGLAGSSYNEQFF	TGTGCCTGGAGCGGACTAGCGGGGAGCTCCTACAATGAGCAGTTCTTC
TRBD1	TRBJ1-2	NA	TRBV6-6	CASSYPTGNYGYTF	TGTGCCAGCAGTTACCCGACAGGGAACTATGGCTACACCTTC
NA	TRBJ1-5	NA	TRBV6-1	CASSEWSGNVNQPQHF	TGTGCCAGCAGTGAATGGTCAGGGAATGTCAATCAGCCCCAGCATTTT
TRBD1	TRBJ2-7	NA	TRBV28	CASRMRGPYEQYF	TGTGCCAGCAGAATGAGGGGGCCCTACGAGCAGTACTTC
NA	TRBJ2-2	once	TRBV19	CASSTRFGELFF	TGTGCCAGTAGTACGAGGTTCGGGGAGCTGTTTTTT
NA	TRBJ2-3	NA	TRBV11-2	CASSLGSAGTGTDTQYF	TGTGCCAGCAGCTTAGGGTCCGCCGGGACTGGCACAGATACGCAGTATTTT
NA	TRBJ1-3	NA	TRBV30	CAWSVRSGPGNTIYF	TGTGCCTGGAGTGTACGGTCAGGTCCTGGAAACACCATATATTTT
TRBD2	TRBJ2-3	NA	TRBV24-1	CATSDKRPGRGSTDTQYF	TGTGCCACCAGTGATAAAAGGCCTGGGAGGGGCAGCACAGATACGCAGTATTTT
TRBD1	TRBJ2-7	NA	TRBV7-2	CASSRDRGQYEQYF	TGTGCCAGCAGTCGGGACAGGGGGCAGTACGAGCAGTACTTC
NA	TRBJ1-1	NA	TRBV3-1/TRBV3-2	CASKLSGGLWTEAFF	TGTGCCAGCAAACTATCGGGGGGGCTTTGGACTGAAGCTTTCTTT
TRBD1	TRBJ1-2	NA	TRBV5-1	CASSFGTEYGYTF	TGCGCCAGCAGCTTCGGGACAGAATATGGCTACACCTTC